This entry lists 28 T cell receptor beta chains sequenced from one sample in a study of CD8 T cells in ankylosing spondylitis. Findings and caveats of the study: A motif of 7 or 8 highly homologous TCR beta variants was seen as apparently characteristic of ankylosing spondylitis blood.

For these receptors, no antigen is known. TCRdb passed the 5' RACE reads through MiXCR, listing each CDR3 protein once. The sample has approximately 300,000 distinct CDR3 sequences, roughly 8% seen once; the top ten hold more than 12%. Sequencing was performed on blood, either unsorted or a sorted T cell fraction (not recorded which). These receptors all stem from a male donor with ankylosing spondylitis.

V is TRBV18 and J is TRBJ2-1; 12 positions agree with TRBD2. V was pared by 1 base and J by 4 bases, with 5 bases of the junction left unmatched. Germline CDR1 is KGHSH and CDR2 is LQKENI. This CDR3 has 17 residues. CDR3 region: CASSPLRLAGVYNEQFF. CDR3 sequence (DNA): TGTGCCAGCTCACCACTTCGACTAGCGGGAGTTTACAATGAGCAGTTCTTC.

This clonotype was found a few times. The chain uses TRBV2 and TRBJ2-3; 8 nucleotides line up with TRBD1. Trimming at V came to 6 bases and at J to 5 bases, leaving 10 bases not matched to a gene. The germline V gene encodes CDR1 SNHLY and CDR2 FYNNEI. The CDR3 is 15 residues long. The CDR3 is CASRGDRGPLDTQYF. The CDR3 DNA sequence: TGTGCCAGCAGGGGTGACAGGGGCCCCCTAGATACGCAGTATTTT.

This clonotype occurred many times. The rearrangement uses TRBV28 and TRBJ1-2; D may be TRBD1 (6 bases). The V end was cut by 8 bases, the J end by 4 bases, with 8 bases between. CDR3 length: 11 residues. Per germline, CDR1 MDHEN and CDR2 SYDVKM. The CDR3 coding sequence is TGTGCCAGCCTAGGGGGCTATGGCTACACCTTC. This sequence encodes CASLGGYGYTF.

This clonotype has ten or more counts. This sequence joins TRBV9 and TRBJ1-5; the match to TRBD1 covers 7 bases. The CDR3 loop spans 14 amino acids. Trimming took 4 bases from V and 6 from J; bases not matched to a gene: 7. The V gene's germline CDR1 is SGDLS and CDR2 YYNGEE. CDR3 in amino acids: CASSPNRGGQPQHF. Written as DNA, the CDR3 is TGTGCCAGCAGCCCAAACAGGGGAGGTCAGCCCCAGCATTTT.

This clonotype has a count of ten or more. The chain uses TRBV5-6 and TRBJ2-1; TRBD1 might be the D (5 bases). Deletions cut 0 bases from V and 8 bases from J, with 9 bases between. Per the germline V gene, CDR1 is SGHDT and CDR2 is YYEEEE. The CDR3 is 13 amino acids. CDR3 residues: CASSLVEGDEQFF. The CDR3 region has the DNA TGTGCCAGCAGCTTGGTAGAAGGGGATGAGCAGTTCTTC.

This clonotype has more than one count but fewer than ten. The gene calls are TRBV7-9 and TRBJ1-1; maybe TRBD1 (5 bases). The CDR3 is 14 residues long. The ends were cut back, 5 bases at V and 11 bases at J, with 21 bases in the middle. Germline CDR1 and CDR2: SEHNR and FQNEAQ (reference sequence). CDR3 nucleotides: TGTGCCAGCAGCACCGGGACTCTCTCACGGAAGGCTTTCTTT. Amino acids: CASSTGTLSRKAFF.

This clonotype showed up just a few times. This chain links TRBV11-2 with TRBJ2-1, with 8 bases aligning to TRBD2. CDR1 and CDR2 (germline): SGHAT, FQNNGV. This CDR3 region has 17 residues. The V segment lost 5 bases and the J segment 15 bases; nucleotides outside the gene matches: 24. The CDR3 is CASSAAAGGGLAPLLFF. CDR3 DNA: TGTGCCAGCAGCGCCGCAGCCGGGGGGGGCCTAGCGCCCCTCCTGTTCTTC.

This clonotype was found many times. The rearrangement uses TRBV11-3 and TRBJ2-1; D not resolved. The CDR3 consists of 13 residues. Trimming pared 5 bases from V and 5 bases from J, leaving 10 bases between. Germline V lookup: CDR1 SGHNT, CDR2 YENEEA. The CDR3 sequence: CASSPGPNNEQFF. The CDR3 DNA is TGTGCCAGCAGCCCAGGACCAAACAATGAGCAGTTCTTC.

The chain carries TRBV27 and TRBJ1-2, with 8 bases that match TRBD1. Germline V gives CDR1 MNHEY, CDR2 SMNVEV (reference sequence). This CDR3 region has 13 residues. The ends lost 4 bases at V and 8 bases at J; junction bases unmatched: 6. DNA of the CDR3: TGTGCCAGCAGTTCCGACAGGGGCAGGGGCTACACCTTC. Residues: CASSSDRGRGYTF.

The chain couples TRBV28 to TRBJ2-1; maybe TRBD2 (5 bases). The germline CDR1 and CDR2 sequences are MDHEN and SYDVKM. V gave up 4 bases and J gave up 7 bases, with 26 bases separating them. CDR3 size: 18 residues. CDR3 protein: CASSSPLLSGTSVNEQFF. The CDR3 DNA reads TGTGCCAGCAGTTCCCCATTGTTGAGCGGAACCTCAGTGAATGAGCAGTTCTTC.

The rearrangement uses TRBV5-1 and TRBJ2-1; D not certain. This CDR3 comprises 14 residues. Germline assignment: CDR1 SGHRS and CDR2 YFSETQ. Trimming pared 5 bases from V and 0 bases from J, leaving 9 bases between. This CDR3 is CASSSMISYNEQFF. The CDR3 nucleotides are TGCGCCAGCAGTTCAATGATCTCCTACAATGAGCAGTTCTTC.

This clonotype turned up a few times. The chain links TRBV5-1 to TRBJ2-2; D remains ambiguous. This CDR3 region has 13 residues. Germline CDR1 SGHRS, CDR2 YFSETQ. The ends were cut back, 2 bases at V and 6 bases at J, with 8 bases in the middle. CDR3 amino acids: CASSFGVPGELFF. The CDR3 DNA sequence: TGCGCCAGCAGCTTTGGGGTACCCGGGGAGCTGTTTTTT.

The rearrangement uses TRBV4-2 and TRBJ2-7, with 8 bases identical to TRBD2. This CDR3 region has 17 residues. The J segment lost 5 bases and the V segment lost 4 bases, leaving 16 bases of the junction unmatched. Germline V gene data show CDR1 as LGHNA and CDR2 as YNFKEQ. The CDR3 is CASSPRASSGSQNEQYF. CDR3 nucleotide sequence: TGTGCCAGCAGCCCCCGGGCCTCAAGCGGGAGCCAGAACGAGCAGTACTTC.

This clonotype was recorded a few times. This CDR3 is CASRPLRDRGNEQYF. CDR3 nucleotides: TGTGCCAGCAGGCCGCTTCGGGACAGGGGTAACGAGCAGTACTTC. The chain uses TRBV28 and TRBJ2-7, with 10 bases identical to TRBD1. J lost 5 bases, V lost 6 bases, and 10 bases had no gene match. The germline CDR1 and CDR2 sequences are MDHEN and SYDVKM. The CDR3 is made up of 15 amino acids.

This clonotype was observed a handful of times. V gene TRBV10-3 combines with J gene TRBJ2-5, with D possibly being TRBD1 or TRBD2 (6 bases each). This CDR3 comprises 12 residues. Trimming removed 9 bases from V and 4 bases from J, with 12 bases in between. Germline CDR1 is ENHRY and CDR2 is SYGVKD. This CDR3 reads CAIGGNGETQYF. DNA of the CDR3: TGTGCCATAGGGGGGAACGGAGAGACCCAGTACTTC.

The sample holds a few counts of this clonotype. The CDR3 DNA follows: TGTGCCACCAGCAGAAAACAGAGTGGCCCAGAAAAACTGTTTTTT. This gives the protein CATSRKQSGPEKLFF. The rearrangement uses TRBV15 and TRBJ1-4; no definite D call. This CDR3 region has 15 residues. CDR1 LNHNV and CDR2 YYDKDF come from the germline V gene (reference sequence). Between the trimmed V and J ends, which lost 2 bases and 8 bases, there was a span of 15 bases.

This clonotype was seen repeatedly, ten times or more. Germline is not matched at one junction end, which may reflect a read error. The chain joins TRBV4-1 to TRBJ2-1; D remains unclear. This CDR3 spans 12 amino acids. The germline CDR1 and CDR2 sequences are MGHRA and YSYEKL. The CDR3 DNA sequence: TGCGCCAGCAGCCAAGATCTGAATGGGCAGTTCTTC. This sequence encodes CASSQDLNGQFF.

This clonotype was recorded a few times. V gene TRBV20-1 combines with J gene TRBJ2-2; D not resolved. V was shortened by 0 bases and J by 3 bases, with 8 bases between the two germline ends. The CDR3 length is 14 residues. Germline V gene sequence: CDR1 DFQATT, CDR2 SNEGSKA (reference sequence). CDR3 DNA: TGCAGTGCTAGAGATCTCTCGCACACCGGGGAGCTGTTTTTT. Its translation: CSARDLSHTGELFF.

V usage is TRBV24-1 and J usage is TRBJ1-2; D call uncertain. The ends were cut back, 3 bases at V and 2 bases at J, with 12 bases in the middle. CDR1 is KGHDR and CDR2 is SFDVKD in the germline V gene. This CDR3 region has 15 residues. The CDR3 sequence is CATSDPAGENYGYTF. In DNA form, the CDR3 reads TGTGCCACCAGTGATCCCGCCGGGGAGAACTATGGCTACACCTTC.

This clonotype was picked up many times. The V and J genes are TRBV10-3 and TRBJ1-4; D is possibly TRBD1 (6 bases). Trimming took 10 bases from V and 3 from J, leaving 21 bases between them. The germline V gene has CDR1 ENHRY and CDR2 SYGVKD. The CDR3 is made up of 16 amino acids. CDR3 residues: CATNTGNGAANEKLFF. The CDR3, as DNA: TGTGCCACCAATACAGGGAACGGGGCGGCTAATGAAAAACTGTTTTTT.

This chain connects TRBV29-1 to TRBJ2-5, with D possibly being TRBD2 (6 bases). The germline gives CDR1 SQVTM, CDR2 ANQGSEA. V was shortened by 7 bases and J by 1 base, with 22 bases between the two germline ends. The CDR3 has 16 amino acids. CDR3: CSGSGTGGGFQETQYF. The CDR3 DNA sequence: TGCAGCGGATCCGGGACTGGCGGTGGGTTCCAAGAGACCCAGTACTTC.

This clonotype was seen a few times. This sequence joins TRBV6-2 or TRBV6-3 and TRBJ2-4, with 9 positions matching TRBD2. CDR1 is MNHEY and CDR2 is SVGEGT in the germline V gene. V was clipped by 5 bases and J by 9 bases; unmatched bases: 5. The CDR3 contains 13 residues. The DNA for the CDR3 is TGTGCCAGCAGTCGACTAGCGGCCCGCATTCAGTACTTC. Its protein product is CASSRLAARIQYF.

This clonotype was seen ten or more times. This chain joins TRBV29-1 and TRBJ2-5, with 9 bases fitting TRBD2. There are 15 residues in the CDR3. The V and J ends lost 3 bases and 2 bases, in that order; junction bases with no gene match: 7. Germline CDR1 is SQVTM and CDR2 is ANQGSEA. In DNA, the CDR3 is TGCAGCGTTGATGTTTTAGCGGGGGAACAAGAGACCCAGTACTTC. Amino acids: CSVDVLAGEQETQYF. Looking up the rest from reference TRBV29-1 and TRBJ2-5 gives the full variable domain: SAVISQKPSRDICQRGTSLTIQCQVDSQVTMMFWYRQQPGQSLTLIATANQGSEATYESGFVIDKFPISRPNLTFSTLTVSNMSPEDSSIYLCSVDVLAGEQETQYFGPGTRLLVL.

This clonotype was seen more than once but under ten times. CDR3 region: CASSRDGGETQYF. The CDR3, as DNA: TGTGCCAGCAGCCGAGACGGGGGGGAGACCCAGTACTTC. The gene calls are TRBV5-4 and TRBJ2-5; TRBD2 agrees at 7 bases. V was pared by 4 bases and J by 5 bases, with 5 bases of the junction left unmatched. The CDR3 spans 13 residues. Germline CDR1 and CDR2: SGHNT and YYREEE (reference sequence).

This clonotype was recorded many times. V and J are TRBV7-8 and TRBJ2-4, with TRBD1 as a possible D gene (6 bases). CDR1 is SGHVS and CDR2 is FQNEAQ in the germline V gene. This CDR3 has 15 residues. The V gene lost 4 bases and the J gene lost 6 bases, with 16 bases spanning the gap. The CDR3: CASSSQQGLINIQYF. CDR3 DNA: TGTGCCAGCAGCTCTCAACAGGGCCTCATAAACATTCAGTACTTC.

The table lists this clonotype with a few counts. This chain links TRBV7-6 with TRBJ1-3; 10 bases line up with TRBD1. Germline trimming cut 5 bases from V and 4 bases from J; bases unmatched to any gene: 8. Germline CDR1 and CDR2: SGHVS and FNYEAQ. The CDR3 totals 16 residues. The CDR3 here is CASSAQTGGDGNTIYF. The CDR3 DNA sequence: TGTGCCAGCAGCGCCCAGACAGGGGGCGACGGAAACACCATATATTTT. Filled out from reference TRBV7-6 and TRBJ1-3, the complete variable domain reads GAGVSQSPRYKVTKRGQDVALRCDPISGHVSLYWYRQALGQGPEFLTYFNYEAQQDKSGLPNDRFSAERPEGSISTLTIQRTEQRDSAMYRCASSAQTGGDGNTIYFGEGSWLTVV.

In this sample, this clonotype turned up a few times. This chain uses TRBV27 with TRBJ2-3; 7 bases are shared with TRBD1. The germline CDR1 and CDR2 sequences are MNHEY and SMNVEV (reference sequence). The V gene end was trimmed by 6 bases and the J gene end by 6 bases; junction bases not matched to a gene: 3. The CDR3 runs 12 residues. CDR3 coding DNA: TGTGCCAGCAGACAGGGGTCCGATACGCAGTATTTT. Encoded protein: CASRQGSDTQYF.

This clonotype was observed a handful of times. The chain links TRBV18 to TRBJ2-7, with TRBD2 matching 7 bases. This CDR3 comprises 14 residues. V trimming: 3 bases; J trimming: 2 bases; junction bases outside the gene matches: 4. From germline, CDR1 is KGHSH and CDR2 LQKENI. The CDR3 region has the DNA TGTGCCAGCTCACCCTCGGCGGGAGCCTACGAGCAGTACTTC. Translated: CASSPSAGAYEQYF.